This is a list of T cell receptor beta chains from one sample in a study of CD8 T cells in Susac syndrome. TCRdb recomputed calls from the immunoSEQ multiplex PCR reads with MiXCR, one row per CDR3 protein. The table lists 150,000 to 250,000 distinct CDR3 sequences, roughly 96% of them singletons. Sequenced input: CD4+ T cells from PBMCs. Source of these receptors: a human donor with multiple sclerosis. Each CDR3 is given with its conserved first and last residue. A D gene is named only where the DNA matches it firmly. Clone size is stated in some rows and not others, as once, few, many or a class when expanded.

d_call: NA
clone_size: once
j_call: TRBJ2-3
v_call: TRBV5-6
cdr3_nt: TGTGCCACCCAGCCGGGACCGGGGCGGCAGGGTACGCAGTATTTT
cdr3_aa: CATQPGPGRQGTQYF

d_call: NA
clone_size: NA
j_call: TRBJ2-3
v_call: TRBV6-5
cdr3_nt: TGTGCCAGCAGTTACCGGATAGGATTGGGGCCAGATACGCAGTATTTT
cdr3_aa: CASSYRIGLGPDTQYF

d_call: NA
clone_size: once
j_call: TRBJ2-7
v_call: TRBV12-3/TRBV12-4
cdr3_nt: TGTGCCAGCAGTCCCCGGTGGGGCAACGAGCAGTACTTC
cdr3_aa: CASSPRWGNEQYF

d_call: NA
clone_size: NA
j_call: TRBJ2-1
v_call: TRBV20-1
cdr3_nt: TGCAGTGCTAGACAAGGTGGCTATGAGCAGTTCTTC
cdr3_aa: CSARQGGYEQFF

d_call: TRBD1
clone_size: NA
j_call: TRBJ2-1
v_call: TRBV12-5
cdr3_nt: TGTGCTAGTGGTCCGACAGGGTACAATGAGCAGTTCTTC
cdr3_aa: CASGPTGYNEQFF

d_call: TRBD2
clone_size: NA
j_call: TRBJ2-4
v_call: TRBV2
cdr3_nt: TGTGCCAGCACCCCGGAGGCGGGAGGTGGAAACATTCAGTACTTC
cdr3_aa: CASTPEAGGGNIQYF

d_call: TRBD2
clone_size: once
j_call: TRBJ2-2
v_call: TRBV4-1
cdr3_nt: TGCGCCAGCAGCCACGCGGGACTAGCGGGACAACCCGGGGAGCTGTTTTTT
cdr3_aa: CASSHAGLAGQPGELFF

d_call: TRBD1
clone_size: NA
j_call: TRBJ1-4
v_call: TRBV7-9
cdr3_nt: TGTGCCAGCAGCTCGGACAGGGGTGGAGAAAAACTGTTTTTT
cdr3_aa: CASSSDRGGEKLFF

d_call: NA
clone_size: NA
j_call: TRBJ1-1
v_call: TRBV29-1
cdr3_nt: TGCAGCGTTGAAGGACCCCGGGAGAACACTGAAGCTTTCTTT
cdr3_aa: CSVEGPRENTEAFF

d_call: TRBD2
clone_size: once
j_call: TRBJ2-3
v_call: TRBV15
cdr3_nt: TGTGCCACCAGCAGTCTCCCCCCTCCCCGGGGGGGTAGCACAGATACGCAGTATTTT
cdr3_aa: CATSSLPPPRGGSTDTQYF

d_call: NA
clone_size: NA
j_call: TRBJ2-1
v_call: TRBV3-1
cdr3_nt: TGTGCCAGCAGCCGCTACGAGCGCAATGAGCAGTTCTTC
cdr3_aa: CASSRYERNEQFF

d_call: NA
clone_size: NA
j_call: TRBJ1-5
v_call: TRBV21-1
cdr3_nt: TGTGCCAGCAGCAAAGCGCAGCAGCGCCCCCAGCATTTT
cdr3_aa: CASSKAQQRPQHF

d_call: NA
clone_size: NA
j_call: TRBJ1-4
v_call: TRBV3-1
cdr3_nt: TGTGCCAGCAGCCCCTTTTCCCGGAGGAATGAAAAACTGTTTTTT
cdr3_aa: CASSPFSRRNEKLFF

d_call: NA
clone_size: NA
j_call: TRBJ1-6
v_call: TRBV3-1
cdr3_nt: TGTGCCAGCAGTTTCTCGGCGAATTCACCCCTCCACTTT
cdr3_aa: CASSFSANSPLHF

d_call: NA
clone_size: NA
j_call: TRBJ2-7
v_call: TRBV3-1
cdr3_nt: TGTGCCAGCAGCCGGGGGAGCGGCGTTTCCTACGAGCAGTACTTC
cdr3_aa: CASSRGSGVSYEQYF

d_call: NA
clone_size: NA
j_call: TRBJ2-5
v_call: TRBV20-1
cdr3_nt: TGCAGTGCTAGACATCTCCAAGAGACCCAGTACTTC
cdr3_aa: CSARHLQETQYF

d_call: NA
clone_size: NA
j_call: TRBJ1-5
v_call: TRBV7-9
cdr3_nt: TGTGCCAGCAGCGTCGGGGGAACTAGCAATCAGCCCCAGCATTTT
cdr3_aa: CASSVGGTSNQPQHF

d_call: NA
clone_size: NA
j_call: TRBJ2-7
v_call: TRBV20-1
cdr3_nt: TGCAGTGCTAGAGTCCCATCGAGCTCCTACGAGCAGTACTTC
cdr3_aa: CSARVPSSSYEQYF

d_call: NA
clone_size: NA
j_call: TRBJ1-5
v_call: TRBV18
cdr3_nt: TGTGCCAGCTCACCACGTGATCAGCCCCAGCATTTT
cdr3_aa: CASSPRDQPQHF

d_call: NA
clone_size: NA
j_call: TRBJ2-7
v_call: TRBV30
cdr3_nt: TGTGCCTGGAGTGTGAACCGGGACTTAACAAGGGGCGAGCAGTACTTC
cdr3_aa: CAWSVNRDLTRGEQYF

d_call: NA
clone_size: NA
j_call: TRBJ2-1
v_call: TRBV24-1
cdr3_nt: TGTGCCACCAGTGGGGCTAACAATGAGCAGTTCTTC
cdr3_aa: CATSGANNEQFF

d_call: TRBD1
clone_size: NA
j_call: TRBJ1-5
v_call: TRBV20-1
cdr3_nt: TGCAGTGCTAGTCCAGGGGGTGGTATGGCCCAGCATTTT
cdr3_aa: CSASPGGGMAQHF